This entry concerns a single TCR beta chain. The sample originates from a study of blood T cell repertoires in COVID-19. Deletions cut 1 base from V and 3 bases from J, with 13 bases between. CDR3 length equals 15 residues. Germline loops: CDR1 SEHNR, CDR2 FQNEAQ (reference sequence). Clones were sequenced by immunoSEQ multiplex PCR, and TCRdb holds only the in-frame ones, with some missing. The sample contains hundreds of thousands of clones, approximately 88% of which appear only once. This chain connects TRBV7-9 to TRBJ2-7; weak D call: TRBD2 (6 bases). The TCR originated in a woman in her thirties or forties who had recovered from COVID-19. The sequencing sample was made of PBMCs or T cells enriched from blood (not recorded which). This chain's CDR3 is CASSLVNSGDYEQYF. For the CDR3, the DNA is TGTGCCAGCAGCTTAGTTAATAGCGGAGACTACGAGCAGTACTTC.